This TCR beta chain appears in the sequencing data of a study of CD8+ T cells in alopecia areata. On the study more broadly: After 6 to 18 months of tofacitinib, follow-up continued 6 months off drug.

cDNA prepared by RNA extraction and subsequent reverse transcription served as the template for sequencing. Method: immunoSEQ multiplex PCR; TCRdb's copy keeps in-frame clones and lacks some. The sample holds roughly 180,000 clones, around half seen once. V was pared by 7 bases and J by 4 bases, with 16 bases between. This CDR3 comprises 14 residues. Looked up from germline, CDR1 is SGHAT and CDR2 is FQNNGV. Treatment here: oral pan-JAK inhibitor, 5-10 mg twice daily. It was from alopecia areata patients that lesional scalp punch biopsies and peripheral blood were collected. This specimen consisted of CD8+ T cells sorted from blood, obtained at week 24, from a patient treated with tofacitinib. This sequence was found in a human donor with alopecia areata. V usage is TRBV11-2 and J usage is TRBJ1-1; D remains ambiguous. In DNA, the CDR3 is TGTGCCAGCACCCTCGCTGCGATTAGCACTGAAGCTTTCTTT. It translates to CASTLAAISTEAFF. The full variable domain, with the rest looked up from reference TRBV11-2 and TRBJ1-1, is EAGVAQSPRYKIIEKRQSVAFWCNPISGHATLYWYQQILGQGPKLLIQFQNNGVVDDSQLPKDRFSAERLKGVDSTLKIQPAKLEDSAVYLCASTLAAISTEAFFGQGTRLTVV.